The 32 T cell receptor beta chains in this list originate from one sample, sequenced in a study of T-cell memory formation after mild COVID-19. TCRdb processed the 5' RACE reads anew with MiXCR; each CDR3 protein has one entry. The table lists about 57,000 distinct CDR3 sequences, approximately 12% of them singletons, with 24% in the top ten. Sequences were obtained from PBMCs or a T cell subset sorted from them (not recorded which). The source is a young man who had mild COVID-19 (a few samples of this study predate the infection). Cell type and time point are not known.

DNA of the CDR3: TGCGCCAGCAGCCAAAGGGCCGTCCAGCGGGGGATTGACGGGGAGCTGTTTTTT. Its translation is CASSQRAVQRGIDGELFF. This chain links TRBV4-3 with TRBJ2-2; 8 bases are shared with TRBD2. CDR1 and CDR2 (germline): LGHNA, YSLEER. V shed 2 bases and J 7 bases; nucleotides not matched to a gene: 15. The CDR3 consists of 18 residues.

The CDR3 DNA reads as TGTGCCAGCAGTTACCCCCAGGGGAAGGATAGGACAGATACGCAGTATTTT. Protein product: CASSYPQGKDRTDTQYF. The V call is TRBV6-2 or TRBV6-3, the J call TRBJ2-3, with TRBD1 as a possible D gene (6 bases). Germline V gives CDR1 MNHEY, CDR2 SVGEGT. This CDR3 is built from 17 residues. Trimming cost V 2 bases and J 3 bases, with 18 bases left between them.

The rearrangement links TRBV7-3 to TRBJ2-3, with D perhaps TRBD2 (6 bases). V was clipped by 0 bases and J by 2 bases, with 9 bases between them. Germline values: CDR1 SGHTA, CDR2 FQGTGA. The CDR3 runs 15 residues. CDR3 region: CASSLTGGATDTQYF. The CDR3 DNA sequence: TGTGCCAGCAGCTTAACCGGGGGTGCCACAGATACGCAGTATTTT.

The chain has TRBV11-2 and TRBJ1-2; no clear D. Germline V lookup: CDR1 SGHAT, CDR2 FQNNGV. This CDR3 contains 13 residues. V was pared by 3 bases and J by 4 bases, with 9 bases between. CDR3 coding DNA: TGTGCCAGCAGCTTGGACCTAGGCTATGGCTACACCTTC. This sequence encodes CASSLDLGYGYTF. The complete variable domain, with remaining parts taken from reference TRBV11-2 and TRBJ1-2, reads EAGVAQSPRYKIIEKRQSVAFWCNPISGHATLYWYQQILGQGPKLLIQFQNNGVVDDSQLPKDRFSAERLKGVDSTLKIQPAKLEDSAVYLCASSLDLGYGYTFGSGTRLTVV.

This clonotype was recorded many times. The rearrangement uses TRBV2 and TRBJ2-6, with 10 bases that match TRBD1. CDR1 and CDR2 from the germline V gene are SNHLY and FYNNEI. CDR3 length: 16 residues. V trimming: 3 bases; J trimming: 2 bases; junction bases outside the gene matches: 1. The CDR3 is CASSEGQGPGANVLTF. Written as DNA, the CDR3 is TGTGCCAGCAGTGAGGGACAGGGGCCTGGGGCCAACGTCCTGACTTTC.

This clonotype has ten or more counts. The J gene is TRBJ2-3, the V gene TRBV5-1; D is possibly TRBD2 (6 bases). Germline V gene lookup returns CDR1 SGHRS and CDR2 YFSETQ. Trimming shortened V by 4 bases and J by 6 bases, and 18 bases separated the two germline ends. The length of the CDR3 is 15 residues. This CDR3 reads CASSLVEGGSDTQYF. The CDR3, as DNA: TGCGCCAGCAGCCTCGTCGAGGGAGGTTCGGATACGCAGTATTTT.

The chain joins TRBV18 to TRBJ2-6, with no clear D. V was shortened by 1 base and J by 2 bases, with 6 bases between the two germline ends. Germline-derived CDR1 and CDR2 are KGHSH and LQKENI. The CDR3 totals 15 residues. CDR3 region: CASSPLGTGANVLTF. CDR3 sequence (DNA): TGTGCCAGCTCACCACTGGGGACTGGGGCCAACGTCCTGACTTTC.

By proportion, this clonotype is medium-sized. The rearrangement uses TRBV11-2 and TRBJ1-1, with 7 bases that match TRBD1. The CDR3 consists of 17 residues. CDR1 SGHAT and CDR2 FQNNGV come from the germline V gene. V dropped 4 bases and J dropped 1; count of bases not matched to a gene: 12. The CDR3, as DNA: TGTGCCAGCAGCTCCCCAGGGGGTACGGCAAGGAACACTGAAGCTTTCTTT. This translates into CASSSPGGTARNTEAFF.

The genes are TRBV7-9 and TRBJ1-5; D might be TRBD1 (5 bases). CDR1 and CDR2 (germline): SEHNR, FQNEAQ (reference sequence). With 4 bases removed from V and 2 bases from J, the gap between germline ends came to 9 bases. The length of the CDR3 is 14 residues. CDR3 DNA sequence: TGTGCCAGCAGCTCCGGGGCCCGCAATCAGCCCCAGCATTTT. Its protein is CASSSGARNQPQHF.

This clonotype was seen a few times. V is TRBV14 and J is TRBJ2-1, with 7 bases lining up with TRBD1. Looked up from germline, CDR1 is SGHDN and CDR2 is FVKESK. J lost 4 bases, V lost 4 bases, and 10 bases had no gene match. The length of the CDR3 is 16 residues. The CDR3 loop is CASSRHRDREYNEQFF. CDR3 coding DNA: TGTGCCAGCAGCCGCCACCGGGACAGAGAATACAATGAGCAGTTCTTC.

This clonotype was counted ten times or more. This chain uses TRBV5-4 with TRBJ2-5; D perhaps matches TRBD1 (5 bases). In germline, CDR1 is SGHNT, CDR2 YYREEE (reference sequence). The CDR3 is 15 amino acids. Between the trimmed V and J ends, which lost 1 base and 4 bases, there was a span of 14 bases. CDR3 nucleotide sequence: TGTGCCAGCAGCTTGAATAGGGGTGACGGAGAGACCCAGTACTTC. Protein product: CASSLNRGDGETQYF. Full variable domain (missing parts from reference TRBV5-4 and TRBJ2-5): ETGVTQSPTHLIKTRGQQVTLRCSSQSGHNTVSWYQQALGQGPQFIFQYYREEENGRGNFPPRFSGLQFPNYSSELNVNALELDDSALYLCASSLNRGDGETQYFGPGTRLLVL.

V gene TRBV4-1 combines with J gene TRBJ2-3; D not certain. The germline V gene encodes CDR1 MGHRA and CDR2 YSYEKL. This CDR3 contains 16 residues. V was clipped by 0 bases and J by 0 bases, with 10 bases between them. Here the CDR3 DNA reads TGCGCCAGCAGCCAAGAAGGCCAGCCTAGCACAGATACGCAGTATTTT. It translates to CASSQEGQPSTDTQYF.

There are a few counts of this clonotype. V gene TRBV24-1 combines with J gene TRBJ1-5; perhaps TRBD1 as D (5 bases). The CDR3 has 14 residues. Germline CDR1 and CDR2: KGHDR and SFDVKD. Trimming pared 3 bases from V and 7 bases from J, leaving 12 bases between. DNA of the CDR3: TGTGCCACCAGTGATGGCTCAGGGTTACAGCCCCAGCATTTT. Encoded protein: CATSDGSGLQPQHF.

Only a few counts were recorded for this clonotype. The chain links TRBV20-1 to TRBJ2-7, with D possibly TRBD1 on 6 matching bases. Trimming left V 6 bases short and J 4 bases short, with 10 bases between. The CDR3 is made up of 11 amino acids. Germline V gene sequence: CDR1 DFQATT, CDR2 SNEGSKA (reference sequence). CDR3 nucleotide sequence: TGCAGTGCCTGGACAGCATACGAGCAGTACTTC. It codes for CSAWTAYEQYF.

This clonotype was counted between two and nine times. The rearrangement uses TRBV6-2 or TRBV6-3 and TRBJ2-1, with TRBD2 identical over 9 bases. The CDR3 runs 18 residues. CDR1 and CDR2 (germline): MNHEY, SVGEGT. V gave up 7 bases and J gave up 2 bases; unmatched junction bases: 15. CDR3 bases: TGTGCCAGCACTGACCGCGGGCTAGCGGGGAAAACCTACAATGAGCAGTTCTTC. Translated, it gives CASTDRGLAGKTYNEQFF.

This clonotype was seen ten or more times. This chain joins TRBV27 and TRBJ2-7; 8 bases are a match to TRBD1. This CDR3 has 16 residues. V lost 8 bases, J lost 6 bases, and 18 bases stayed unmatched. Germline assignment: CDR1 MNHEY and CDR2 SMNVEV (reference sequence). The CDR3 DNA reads TGTGCCAGCCTGAGAGAACCGGGACAGGAGCCCTCCGAGCAGTACGTC. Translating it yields CASLREPGQEPSEQYV.

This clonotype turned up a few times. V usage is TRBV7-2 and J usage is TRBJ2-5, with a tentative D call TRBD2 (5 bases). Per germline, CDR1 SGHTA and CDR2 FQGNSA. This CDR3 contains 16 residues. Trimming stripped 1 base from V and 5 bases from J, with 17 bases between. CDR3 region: CASSLERTGERETQYF. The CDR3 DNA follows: TGTGCCAGCAGCTTAGAAAGGACTGGGGAGCGGGAGACCCAGTACTTC.

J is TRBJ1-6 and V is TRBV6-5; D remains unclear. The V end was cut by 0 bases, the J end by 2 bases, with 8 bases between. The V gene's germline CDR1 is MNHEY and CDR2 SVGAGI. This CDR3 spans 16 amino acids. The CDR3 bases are TGTGCCAGCAGTTACTCCGCGGTGGCCTATAATTCACCCCTCCACTTT. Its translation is CASSYSAVAYNSPLHF.

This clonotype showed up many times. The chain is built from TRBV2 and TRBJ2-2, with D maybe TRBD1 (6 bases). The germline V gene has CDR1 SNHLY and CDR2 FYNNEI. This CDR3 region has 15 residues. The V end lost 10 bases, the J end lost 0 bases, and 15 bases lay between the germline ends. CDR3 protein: CATLSGTTNTGELFF. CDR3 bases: TGTGCCACACTATCCGGGACAACGAACACCGGGGAGCTGTTTTTT.

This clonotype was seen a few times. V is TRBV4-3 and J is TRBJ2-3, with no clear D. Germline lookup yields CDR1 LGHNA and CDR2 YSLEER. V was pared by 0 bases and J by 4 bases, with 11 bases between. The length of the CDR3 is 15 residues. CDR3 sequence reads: CASSQEPLISDTQYF. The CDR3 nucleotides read TGCGCCAGCAGCCAAGAGCCCCTTATCTCAGATACGCAGTATTTT.

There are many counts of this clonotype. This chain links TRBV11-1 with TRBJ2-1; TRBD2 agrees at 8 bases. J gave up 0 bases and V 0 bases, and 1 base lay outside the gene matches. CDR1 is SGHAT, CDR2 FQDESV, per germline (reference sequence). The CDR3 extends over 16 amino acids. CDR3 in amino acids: CASSLAGTSSYNEQFF. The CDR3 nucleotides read TGTGCCAGCAGCTTAGCCGGGACTAGCTCCTACAATGAGCAGTTCTTC.

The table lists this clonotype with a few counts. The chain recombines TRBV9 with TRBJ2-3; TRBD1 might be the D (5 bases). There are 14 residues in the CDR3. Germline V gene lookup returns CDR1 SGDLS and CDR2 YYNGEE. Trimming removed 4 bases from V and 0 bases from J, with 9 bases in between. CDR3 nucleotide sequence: TGTGCCAGCAGCCTACGACAGAGCACAGATACGCAGTATTTT. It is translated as CASSLRQSTDTQYF.

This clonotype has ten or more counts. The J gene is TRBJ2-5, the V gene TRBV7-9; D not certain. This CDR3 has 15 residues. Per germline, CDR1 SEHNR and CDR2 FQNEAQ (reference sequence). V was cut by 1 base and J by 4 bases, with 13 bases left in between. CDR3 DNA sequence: TGTGCCAGCAGCTTAGGTGACCAAACCGGAGAGACCCAGTACTTC. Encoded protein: CASSLGDQTGETQYF. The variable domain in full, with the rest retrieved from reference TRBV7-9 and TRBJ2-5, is DTGVSQNPRHKITKRGQNVTFRCDPISEHNRLYWYRQTLGQGPEFLTYFQNEAQLEKSRLLSDRFSAERPKGSFSTLEIQRTEQGDSAMYLCASSLGDQTGETQYFGPGTRLLVL.

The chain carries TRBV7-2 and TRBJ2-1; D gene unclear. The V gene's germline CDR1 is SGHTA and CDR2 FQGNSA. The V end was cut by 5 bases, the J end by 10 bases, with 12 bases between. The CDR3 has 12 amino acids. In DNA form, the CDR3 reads TGTGCCAGCAGCCCCCGGGTTACCGAGCAGTTCTTC. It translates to CASSPRVTEQFF.

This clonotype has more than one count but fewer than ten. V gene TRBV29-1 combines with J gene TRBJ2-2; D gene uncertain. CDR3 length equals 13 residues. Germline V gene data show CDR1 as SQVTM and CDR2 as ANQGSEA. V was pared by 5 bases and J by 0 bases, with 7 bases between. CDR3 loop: CSVFGTNTGELFF. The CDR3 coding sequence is TGCAGCGTTTTCGGCACGAACACCGGGGAGCTGTTTTTT.

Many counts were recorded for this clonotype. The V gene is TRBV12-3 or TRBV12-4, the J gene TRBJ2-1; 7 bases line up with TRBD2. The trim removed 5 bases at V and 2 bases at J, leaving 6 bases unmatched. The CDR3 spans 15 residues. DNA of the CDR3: TGTGCCAGCAGTAGGGCAGGGAGGGCCTACAATGAGCAGTTCTTC. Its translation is CASSRAGRAYNEQFF.

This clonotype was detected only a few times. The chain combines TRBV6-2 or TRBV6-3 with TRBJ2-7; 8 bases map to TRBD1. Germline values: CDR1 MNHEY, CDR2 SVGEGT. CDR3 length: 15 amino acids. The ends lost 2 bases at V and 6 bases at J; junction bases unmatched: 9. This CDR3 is CASSYGGTGLTEQYV. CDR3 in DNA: TGTGCCAGCAGTTACGGTGGGACAGGACTCACCGAGCAGTACGTC.

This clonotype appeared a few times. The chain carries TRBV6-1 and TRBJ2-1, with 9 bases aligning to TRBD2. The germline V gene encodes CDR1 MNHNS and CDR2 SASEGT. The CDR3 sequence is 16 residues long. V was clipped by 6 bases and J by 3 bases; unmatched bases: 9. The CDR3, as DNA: TGTGCCAGCAGGGGCCTCTCTAGCGGGGACTACAATGAGCAGTTCTTC. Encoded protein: CASRGLSSGDYNEQFF.

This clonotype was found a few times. CDR3 sequence: CATSREGGGVSSYNEQFF. The CDR3 DNA sequence: TGTGCCACCAGCAGAGAGGGCGGGGGGGTGAGCTCCTACAATGAGCAGTTCTTC. The chain joins TRBV15 to TRBJ2-1; TRBD2 matches at 9 bases. Losses at the gene ends were 0 bases for V and 0 bases for J; bases not matched to a gene: 6. The V gene's germline CDR1 is LNHNV and CDR2 YYDKDF (reference sequence). The CDR3 length is 18 residues.

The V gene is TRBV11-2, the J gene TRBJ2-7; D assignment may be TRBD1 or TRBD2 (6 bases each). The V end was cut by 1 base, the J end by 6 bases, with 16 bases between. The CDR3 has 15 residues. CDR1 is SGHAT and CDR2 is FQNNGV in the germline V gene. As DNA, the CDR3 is TGTGCCAGCAGCTTAGTTTGGAGGGGGGCGGCCGAGCAGTACGTC. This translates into CASSLVWRGAAEQYV.

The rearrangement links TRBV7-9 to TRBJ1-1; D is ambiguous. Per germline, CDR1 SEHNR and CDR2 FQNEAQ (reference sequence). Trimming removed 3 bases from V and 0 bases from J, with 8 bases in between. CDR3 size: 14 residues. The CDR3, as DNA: TGTGCCAGCAGCTTTTGGGGTCTGAACACTGAAGCTTTCTTT. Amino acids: CASSFWGLNTEAFF.

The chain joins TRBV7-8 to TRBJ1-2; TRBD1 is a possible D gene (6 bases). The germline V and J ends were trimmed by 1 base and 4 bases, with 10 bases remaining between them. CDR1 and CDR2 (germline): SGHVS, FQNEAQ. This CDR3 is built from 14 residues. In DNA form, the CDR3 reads TGTGCCAGCAGCTTAGAGGGGGACCTCTATGGCTACACCTTC. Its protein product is CASSLEGDLYGYTF. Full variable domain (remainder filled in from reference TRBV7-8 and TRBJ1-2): GAGVSQSPRYKVAKRGQDVALRCDPISGHVSLFWYQQALGQGPEFLTYFQNEAQLDKSGLPSDRFFAERPEGSVSTLKIQRTQQEDSAVYLCASSLEGDLYGYTFGSGTRLTVV.